Included here is one T cell receptor (beta chain) sequence, with context. The data belong to a study of T cell changes during pregnancy in multiple sclerosis. The method was immunoSEQ multiplex PCR; TCRdb's version includes in-frame clones alone and lacks a portion of them. The table lists some 94,000 clones, 92% of them singletons. The sample was peripheral blood, taken in the first trimester of pregnancy. This sequence was found in a female donor with multiple sclerosis, enrolled in a pregnancy study.

Here the CDR3 reads CASSLDRATYEQYF. The CDR3 nucleotides are TGTGCCAGCAGTTTAGACAGGGCCACCTACGAGCAGTACTTC. The rearrangement joins TRBV27 to TRBJ2-7; 7 nucleotides match TRBD1. The length of the CDR3 is 14 residues. The J segment lost 2 bases and the V segment lost 2 bases, leaving 3 bases of the junction unmatched. CDR1 is MNHEY, CDR2 SMNVEV, per germline (reference sequence).